What follows describes a single TCR beta chain. Antigen specificity is unknown. This sample stems from a study of T-cell memory formation after mild COVID-19. Looking at the study overall: Among the donors, TCR clusters were largely specific to each donor. Broader study findings: Within pre-infection memory, some responding clones were found, suggesting cross-reactive memory joined. Clones which contracted sat mainly in CM and EM if CD4+, and in EMRA if CD8+.

Germline values: CDR1 LGHDT, CDR2 YNNKEL (reference sequence). The CDR3 loop spans 14 amino acids. Trimming left V 4 bases short and J 0 bases short, with 10 bases between. TCRdb reanalysed the 5' RACE reads using MiXCR and keeps one entry per CDR3 protein. The table lists roughly 280,000 distinct CDR3 sequences, 7% to 10% of them singletons. Sequenced input: PBMCs or a T cell subset sorted from them (not recorded which). This TCR was sampled from a man in his late teens or twenties who had mild COVID-19 (a few samples of this study predate the infection). Cell type and time point are not known. This chain connects TRBV3-1 to TRBJ2-7; D is undetermined. This CDR3 reads CASSPTTSSYEQYF. CDR3 nucleotides: TGTGCCAGCAGCCCAACAACTTCCTCCTACGAGCAGTACTTC.